Below, 23 T cell receptor beta chains from the same sample are listed, as sequenced in a study of breast tumors, draining lymph nodes, adjacent tissues. Breast cancer patients provided tissue from their axillary draining lymph nodes. TCRdb passed the multiplex PCR reads through MiXCR, listing each CDR3 protein once. Of fewer than 150,000 distinct CDR3 sequences in the sample, around 20% are singletons; the top ten hold 2% to 2.5%. Source material: axillary lymph node tissue. The receptors originated from a female donor with breast cancer. Some clones in this sample may be carry-over from other donors' samples.

The sample holds a few counts of this clonotype. The rearrangement uses TRBV27 and TRBJ2-3; D ambiguous. The germline V and J ends were trimmed by 5 bases and 4 bases, with 16 bases remaining between them. The CDR3 contains 15 residues. Germline CDR1 is MNHEY and CDR2 is SMNVEV (reference sequence). The CDR3 here is CASSPRRTLPDTQYF. DNA for the CDR3: TGTGCCAGCAGTCCTCGAAGGACCCTGCCAGATACGCAGTATTTT.

This chain links TRBV4-2 with TRBJ2-3, with D unclear. CDR3 length: 15 amino acids. V was pared by 0 bases and J by 2 bases, with 9 bases between. The germline gives CDR1 LGHNA, CDR2 YNFKEQ. Here the CDR3 DNA reads TGTGCCAGCAGCCAAGAATGGGCGTACACAGATACGCAGTATTTT. Translated: CASSQEWAYTDTQYF.

Points on this clonotype: Just one base apart from a much larger clone, this may be a read error. V gene TRBV11-2 combines with J gene TRBJ1-3; tentatively, D is TRBD1 (6 bases). Trimming pared 10 bases from V and 0 bases from J, leaving 25 bases between. The V gene's germline CDR1 is SGHAT and CDR2 FQNNGV. This CDR3 has 18 amino acids. CDR3 sequence reads: CANREGRGRLLSGNTIYF. The CDR3 coding sequence is TGTGCCAACAGGGAGGGCAGGGGTCGGCTCCTCTCTGGAAACACCATATATTTT.

This clonotype was recorded many times. The chain couples TRBV2 to TRBJ2-1, with a tentative D call TRBD1 (5 bases). The V gene's germline CDR1 is SNHLY and CDR2 FYNNEI. The CDR3 length is 12 residues. Trimming stripped 8 bases from V and 12 bases from J, with 17 bases between. CDR3 residues: CASGLGLLGQFF. The CDR3 nucleotides read TGTGCCAGCGGATTGGGGCTTCTAGGGCAGTTCTTC.

This clonotype was observed at least ten times. The V and J genes are TRBV7-9 and TRBJ2-1, with D perhaps TRBD2 (5 bases). Germline V gives CDR1 SEHNR, CDR2 FQNEAQ (reference sequence). The CDR3 is 15 amino acids. V gave up 2 bases and J gave up 2 bases, with 10 bases separating them. In DNA, the CDR3 is TGTGCCAGCAGCTTACCGGGAAGGACCTACAATGAGCAGTTCTTC. It encodes CASSLPGRTYNEQFF.

In the case of this clonotype: A much more abundant neighbour one base away suggests this may be a read error. This rearrangement joins TRBV28 to TRBJ2-5; D gene unclear. Germline loops: CDR1 MDHEN, CDR2 SYDVKM. The CDR3 sequence is 12 residues long. With 2 bases removed from V and 5 bases from J, the gap between germline ends came to 6 bases. The CDR3 sequence: CASSLHGETQYF. Written as DNA, the CDR3 is TGTGCCAGCAGTTTACACGGGGAGACCCAGTACTTC.

About this clonotype itself: This may arise from a read error, as a much more abundant clone is one base away. This sequence joins TRBV29-1 and TRBJ2-7; TRBD1 is a possible D gene (6 bases). This CDR3 spans 13 amino acids. Looked up from germline, CDR1 is SQVTM and CDR2 is ANQGSEA. The CDR3: CSVKDRSSYEQHF. The CDR3 nucleotides read TGCAGCGTCAAGGACAGAAGCTCCTACGAGCAGCACTTC.

This clonotype was found many times. This chain connects TRBV20-1 to TRBJ1-4; 8 bases align to TRBD1. The germline V gene has CDR1 DFQATT and CDR2 SNEGSKA (reference sequence). The CDR3 contains 15 residues. The trim removed 3 bases at V and 7 bases at J, leaving 10 bases unmatched. CDR3 coding DNA: TGCAGTGCTAGGGGGGACAGGAAGGGTGGTGAAAAACTGTTTTTT. Translated: CSARGDRKGGEKLFF.

This clonotype was counted a few times. The J gene is TRBJ2-2, the V gene TRBV28, with D perhaps TRBD1 or TRBD2 (5 bases each). From germline, CDR1 is MDHEN and CDR2 SYDVKM. Trimming cost V 3 bases and J 6 bases, with 14 bases left between them. The CDR3 contains 15 residues. CDR3 amino acids: CASSLPGPGAGELFF. The DNA for the CDR3 is TGTGCCAGCAGTTTGCCGGGGCCCGGGGCCGGGGAGCTGTTTTTT.

The gene calls are TRBV28 and TRBJ2-5; 7 positions match TRBD1. The J segment lost 5 bases and the V segment lost 2 bases, leaving 2 bases of the junction unmatched. From germline, CDR1 is MDHEN and CDR2 SYDVKM. The CDR3 loop spans 13 amino acids. The CDR3 protein is CASSLDRAETQYF. In DNA form, the CDR3 reads TGTGCCAGCAGTTTAGACAGGGCCGAGACCCAGTACTTC. The whole variable domain, filled in from reference TRBV28 and TRBJ2-5, reads DVKVTQSSRYLVKRTGEKVFLECVQDMDHENMFWYRQDPGLGLRLIYFSYDVKMKEKGDIPEGYSVSREKKERFSLILESASTNQTSMYLCASSLDRAETQYFGPGTRLLVL.

This clonotype was recorded at least ten times. The chain links TRBV6-1 to TRBJ2-3; D is undetermined. V was pared by 6 bases and J by 5 bases, with 9 bases between. This CDR3 has 12 residues. Germline loops: CDR1 MNHNS, CDR2 SASEGT. Here the CDR3 reads CASSLELDTQYF. CDR3 DNA sequence: TGTGCCAGCAGCCTGGAGCTAGATACGCAGTATTTT.

This clonotype occurred once. This chain links TRBV28 with TRBJ2-7; maybe TRBD2 (6 bases). This CDR3 spans 14 amino acids. CDR1 is MDHEN, CDR2 SYDVKM, per germline. Trimming pared 6 bases from V and 9 bases from J, leaving 21 bases between. CDR3 loop: CASSRSAGPAVQYF. The DNA for the CDR3 is TGTGCCAGCAGCCGATCCGCGGGACCGGCGGTGCAGTACTTC. Full variable domain (remainder filled in from reference TRBV28 and TRBJ2-7): DVKVTQSSRYLVKRTGEKVFLECVQDMDHENMFWYRQDPGLGLRLIYFSYDVKMKEKGDIPEGYSVSREKKERFSLILESASTNQTSMYLCASSRSAGPAVQYFGPGTRLTVT.

In the case of this clonotype: A much larger clone sits a single nucleotide away, making a read error possible. The chain joins TRBV30 to TRBJ1-3; TRBD1 aligns across 7 bases. The germline gives CDR1 GTSNPN, CDR2 SVGIG (reference sequence). Trimming took 2 bases from V and 8 from J; bases not matched to a gene: 6. This CDR3 contains 13 residues. In DNA, the CDR3 is TGTGCCTGGAGTCAGGGGGAGTGGGACACCATATATTTT. Translating gives CAWSQGEWDTIYF.

A note on this clonotype: A read error may be the cause here, since a much bigger clone is one base away. The V gene is TRBV6-1, the J gene TRBJ2-7; D gene uncertain. The CDR3 has 13 amino acids. Germline V lookup: CDR1 MNHNS, CDR2 SASEGT. This chain's CDR3 is CASSEANRYERYF. The CDR3 DNA reads TGTGCCAGCAGTGAAGCTAACAGATACGAGCGGTACTTC.

This clonotype has at least ten counts. The chain links TRBV20-1 to TRBJ2-3; 15 nucleotides agree with TRBD2. Germline V gene lookup returns CDR1 DFQATT and CDR2 SNEGSKA (reference sequence). The junction had 0 bases not matched to a gene; V was cut back by 5 bases and J by 3 bases. The CDR3 contains 14 residues. CDR3 coding DNA: TGCAGTGCTGGGACTAGCGGGAGGACAGATACGCAGTATTTT. Its protein is CSAGTSGRTDTQYF.

A word on this clonotype: Being one base from a much bigger clone, this may be a read error. The CDR3 ends on some other residue instead of the conserved phenylalanine or tryptophan, so this is likely a read error. The chain joins TRBV7-2 to TRBJ1-2, with a tentative D call TRBD1 (5 bases). The CDR3 loop spans 14 amino acids. Deletions cut 1 base from V and 4 bases from J, with 10 bases between. The germline CDR1 and CDR2 sequences are SGHTA and FQGNSA. This CDR3 is CASSLDSGSYGYTL. CDR3 sequence (DNA): TGTGCCAGCAGCTTAGATTCAGGGAGCTATGGCTACACCCTC.

This clonotype was counted at least ten times. The chain has TRBV30 and TRBJ2-2; possibly TRBD1 for D (6 bases). Germline assignment: CDR1 GTSNPN and CDR2 SVGIG (reference sequence). This CDR3 is 14 amino acids long. V was cut by 0 bases and J by 1 base, with 6 bases left in between. CDR3 nucleotides: TGTGCCTGGAGTGTACAGGGGAACACCGGGGAGCTGTTTTTT. Translating gives CAWSVQGNTGELFF.

This clonotype was seen at least ten times. The chain uses TRBV12-3 or TRBV12-4 and TRBJ2-1; D gene ambiguous. The CDR3 covers 15 residues. V was shortened by 6 bases and J by 3 bases, with 15 bases between the two germline ends. The CDR3 DNA reads TGTGCCAGCAGCCCCCTGGCGAAGAGCTACAATGAGCAGTTCTTC. Encoded protein: CASSPLAKSYNEQFF.

The V call is TRBV12-3 or TRBV12-4, the J call TRBJ2-1, with TRBD1 matching 9 bases. This CDR3 contains 15 residues. J gave up 9 bases and V 3 bases, and 9 bases lay outside the gene matches. Here the CDR3 DNA reads TGTGCCAGCAGTTTTTTACAGGGGGCTGCGGGTGAGCAGTTCTTC. Amino acids: CASSFLQGAAGEQFF.

This clonotype was found many times. This chain joins TRBV6-5 and TRBJ2-1, with 8 positions matching TRBD1. Trimming removed 0 bases from V and 6 bases from J; junction bases left unmatched: 10. Per germline, CDR1 MNHEY and CDR2 SVGAGI. This CDR3 has 17 residues. Written as DNA, the CDR3 is TGTGCCAGCAGTTACTCCCTTGGAACAGGGGGAACCAATGAGCAGTTCTTC. Translated, it gives CASSYSLGTGGTNEQFF.

Comment on this clonotype: A much larger clone lies a single base off, so this may be a read error. The chain is built from TRBV2 and TRBJ2-7; TRBD1 matches at 7 bases. Per the germline V gene, CDR1 is SNHLY and CDR2 is FYNNEI. This CDR3 region has 12 residues. The CDR3 sequence is CASTGQSYEQCF. CDR3 coding DNA: TGTGCCAGCACGGGACAGAGCTACGAGCAGTGCTTC.

This clonotype was recorded only once. The rearrangement uses TRBV19 and TRBJ2-1; 8 bases line up with TRBD2. The trim removed 6 bases at V and 2 bases at J, leaving 6 bases unmatched. CDR3 length: 15 residues. Germline assignment: CDR1 LNHDA and CDR2 SQIVND (reference sequence). CDR3 loop: CASRSRTSPYNEQFF. CDR3 DNA sequence: TGTGCCAGTAGGTCCCGGACTAGCCCCTACAATGAGCAGTTCTTC.

This clonotype was counted a few times. CDR3 in DNA: TGTGCCAGTAGTGTTGGGACTAGAATAACCAAAAACATTCAGTACTTC. It specifies CASSVGTRITKNIQYF. The rearrangement joins TRBV19 to TRBJ2-4, with 8 bases aligning to TRBD2. With V trimmed by 5 bases and J by 2 bases, 8 bases remained unmatched. This CDR3 region has 16 residues. The germline V gene has CDR1 LNHDA and CDR2 SQIVND (reference sequence). Combining the CDR3 with reference TRBV19 and TRBJ2-4 gives the whole variable domain DGGITQSPKYLFRKEGQNVTLSCEQNLNHDAMYWYRQDPGQGLRLIYYSQIVNDFQKGDIAEGYSVSREKKESFPLTVTSAQKNPTAFYLCASSVGTRITKNIQYFGAGTRLSVL.